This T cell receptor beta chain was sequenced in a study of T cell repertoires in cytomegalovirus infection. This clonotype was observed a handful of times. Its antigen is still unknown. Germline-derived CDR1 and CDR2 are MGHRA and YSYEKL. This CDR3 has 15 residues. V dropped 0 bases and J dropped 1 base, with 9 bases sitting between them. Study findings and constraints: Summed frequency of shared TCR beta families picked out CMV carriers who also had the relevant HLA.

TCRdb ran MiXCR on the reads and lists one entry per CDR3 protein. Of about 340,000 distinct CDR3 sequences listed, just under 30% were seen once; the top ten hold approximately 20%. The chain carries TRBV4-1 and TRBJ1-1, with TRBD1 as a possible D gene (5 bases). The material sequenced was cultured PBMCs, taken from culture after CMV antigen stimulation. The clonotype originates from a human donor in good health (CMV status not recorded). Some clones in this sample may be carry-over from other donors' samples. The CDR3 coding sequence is TGCGCCAGCAGCCAAGATGGCAGGGAGAACACTGAAGCTTTCTTT. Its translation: CASSQDGRENTEAFF.